The next 9 T cell receptor beta chains were all read from a single sample in a study of cytotoxic CD8 clonotypes in ibrutinib-treated CLL. Measured with immunoSEQ multiplex PCR; TCRdb has only the in-frame clones, and not every one. The profile covers tens of thousands of clones, with about 54% appearing a single time and roughly a quarter taken by the ten largest. The sample here was PBMCs, taken at disease progression, from a patient treated with ibrutinib. The source is a human donor with chronic lymphocytic leukemia.

The chain has TRBV6-5 and TRBJ1-2, with no clear D. The V end was cut by 7 bases, the J end by 7 bases, with 10 bases between. Germline loops: CDR1 MNHEY, CDR2 SVGAGI. This CDR3 contains 11 residues. CDR3 sequence (DNA): TGTGCCAGCATTGGTCCCGGTGGCTACACCTTC. Its protein is CASIGPGGYTF.

This clone appeared a single time. The chain combines TRBV7-6 with TRBJ2-7, with unresolved D. In germline, CDR1 is SGHVS, CDR2 FNYEAQ. The CDR3 is made up of 13 amino acids. The germline V and J ends were trimmed by 4 bases and 0 bases, with 7 bases remaining between them. In DNA form, the CDR3 reads TGTGCCAGCAGCTCGGGTCTCTCCTACGAGCAGTACTTC. It is translated as CASSSGLSYEQYF.

This clone was seen a few times. This chain links TRBV11-3 with TRBJ1-1; unclear D gene. CDR1 is SGHNT and CDR2 is YENEEA in the germline V gene. The CDR3 extends over 14 amino acids. V shed 4 bases and J shed 3 bases, with 12 bases lying between them. The CDR3 region is CASSSWAGYTEAFF. The CDR3 coding sequence is TGTGCCAGCAGCTCATGGGCAGGTTACACTGAAGCTTTCTTT.

This rearrangement joins TRBV7-9 to TRBJ2-7; possible D gene TRBD2, 7 bases. This CDR3 region has 14 residues. Germline lookup yields CDR1 SEHNR and CDR2 FQNEAQ (reference sequence). The V end lost 3 bases, the J end lost 3 bases, and 12 bases lay between the germline ends. The CDR3 protein is CASSLGGRVYEQYF. The CDR3 bases are TGTGCCAGCAGCTTGGGGGGGCGAGTCTACGAGCAGTACTTC.

V usage is TRBV7-8 and J usage is TRBJ2-4, with TRBD1 matching over 7 bases. J was trimmed by 1 base and V by 3 bases; bases with no gene match: 9. This CDR3 has 17 residues. In germline, CDR1 is SGHVS, CDR2 FQNEAQ. For the CDR3, the DNA is TGTGCCAGCAGCTTGACCGGGACAGCCCCCGCCAAAAACATTCAGTACTTC. This sequence encodes CASSLTGTAPAKNIQYF. Using reference TRBV7-8 and TRBJ2-4 for the parts outside the CDR3, the full variable domain is GAGVSQSPRYKVAKRGQDVALRCDPISGHVSLFWYQQALGQGPEFLTYFQNEAQLDKSGLPSDRFFAERPEGSVSTLKIQRTQQEDSAVYLCASSLTGTAPAKNIQYFGAGTRLSVL.

The V and J genes are TRBV4-1 and TRBJ2-7; TRBD1 matches 10 bases. CDR1 MGHRA and CDR2 YSYEKL come from the germline V gene. This CDR3 spans 14 amino acids. V shed 4 bases, J shed 3 bases, and the junction held 3 bases outside the gene matches. The CDR3 loop is CASSPRTGGYEQYF. The CDR3 bases are TGCGCCAGCAGCCCCAGGACAGGGGGCTACGAGCAGTACTTC.

This sequence joins TRBV6-5 and TRBJ2-7, with D possibly TRBD2 on 7 matching bases. Germline CDR1 and CDR2: MNHEY and SVGAGI. V was clipped by 5 bases and J by 7 bases, with 18 bases between them. CDR3 length: 14 residues. CDR3 in amino acids: CASSNSGGNGEQYF. CDR3 nucleotide sequence: TGTGCCAGCAGTAATTCGGGGGGCAACGGTGAGCAGTACTTC.

The chain recombines TRBV4-2 with TRBJ2-2; 14 bases agree with TRBD2. The CDR3 covers 19 residues. V lost 1 base to trimming and J lost 5 bases; unmatched junction nucleotides: 9. Per germline, CDR1 LGHNA and CDR2 YNFKEQ. CDR3 region: CASSQGFGLAGGGTGELFF. For the CDR3, the DNA is TGTGCCAGCAGCCAAGGATTCGGACTAGCGGGGGGAGGGACCGGGGAGCTGTTTTTT.

The rearrangement links TRBV28 to TRBJ1-5; D is unclear. The germline V gene has CDR1 MDHEN and CDR2 SYDVKM. Trimming cost V 6 bases and J 11 bases, with 14 bases left between them. This CDR3 is built from 12 residues. CDR3 amino acids: CASSYFGLSQHF. CDR3 DNA sequence: TGTGCCAGCAGCTATTTCGGGTTATCCCAGCATTTT.